Only a few counts were recorded for the clone carrying this TCR beta chain. What it binds is not known. V lost 2 bases and J 3 bases, leaving 10 bases between the germline ends. The CDR3 length is 14 residues. CDR1 and CDR2 (germline): MNHEY, SMNVEV (reference sequence). TCR beta CDR3 amplification used RNA transcripts. The workflow started with a first-round RT-PCR run with HTBI primers and then moved on to a second-round multiplex PCR. Via MiXCR, TCRdb re-called the multiplex PCR reads, giving one row per CDR3 protein. The table has a few hundred thousand distinct CDR3 sequences, 17% seen once; the top ten hold roughly 2.3%. The data were obtained in a study of Graves' ophthalmopathy and Graves' hyperthyroidism. The overall study: Peripheral blood collection took place at initial diagnosis, before any treatment. Findings and limits, study-wide: Ophthalmopathy versus stable hyperthyroidism: 13-signature model gave 85% to 90% sensitivity, 81.08% specificity. Also, most clonotypes expanded in the thyroid above 0.001 frequency appeared in blood.

The sequencing input was peripheral blood. The clonotype comes from an adult woman with stable Graves' hyperthyroidism. This rearrangement joins TRBV27 to TRBJ1-2; D remains unclear. CDR3 in amino acids: CASSLRAGDYGYTF. CDR3 DNA: TGTGCCAGCAGTTTACGGGCCGGCGACTATGGCTACACCTTC.